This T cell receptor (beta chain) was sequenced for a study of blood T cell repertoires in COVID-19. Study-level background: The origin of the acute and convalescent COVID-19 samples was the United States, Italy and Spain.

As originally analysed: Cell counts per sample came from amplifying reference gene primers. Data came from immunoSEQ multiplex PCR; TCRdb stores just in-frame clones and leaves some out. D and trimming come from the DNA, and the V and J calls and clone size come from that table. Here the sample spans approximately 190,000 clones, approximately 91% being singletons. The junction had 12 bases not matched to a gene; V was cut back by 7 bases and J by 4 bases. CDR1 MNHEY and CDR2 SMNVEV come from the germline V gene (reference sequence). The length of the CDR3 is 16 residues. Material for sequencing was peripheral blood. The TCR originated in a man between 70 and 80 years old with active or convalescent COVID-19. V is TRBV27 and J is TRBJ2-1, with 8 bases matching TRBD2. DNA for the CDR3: TGTGCCAGCAAATCCGGGGGGGCCAATTATTACAATGAGCAGTTCTTC. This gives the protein CASKSGGANYYNEQFF.